This TCR beta chain appears in the sequencing data of a study of identifying expanded T cells in peripheral blood. This CDR3 comprises 14 residues. Germline V lookup: CDR1 MNHEY, CDR2 SMNVEV (reference sequence). V lost 6 bases and J 5 bases, leaving 17 bases between the germline ends. Collection occurred without any documented infections or immune events in donors. Broader study findings: Technical replicates showed roughly 1.2 changed clones; roughly two weeks approximately 15; four weeks 19. Variance in clone template counts between roughly two-week samples significantly increased with total template count across all healthy donors.

Concerning this clone itself: Antigen specificity is unknown.

Method: immunoSEQ multiplex PCR; TCRdb's copy keeps in-frame clones and lacks some. The repertoire holds tens of thousands of clones, approximately 88% seen once, with over 3% in the top ten. Sequencing was done on a sample of blood. The chain carries TRBV27 and TRBJ2-7; no definite D call. The sequence came from a person aged 18 to 75 in good health. CDR3 residues: CASSSPALINEQYF. The CDR3 DNA is TGTGCCAGCAGCTCACCGGCGCTGATAAACGAGCAGTACTTC.